This TCR beta chain is drawn from a study of shared clonotypes between healthy human individuals (dated by TCRdb to about 2020). About the investigation overall: Three men and two women, aged 18 to 49 years, made up the cohort. Between about 0.8 and 9 billion PBMCs per donor were obtained by leukapheresis. For each donor, three plates each were used for CD4 naive and CD4 memory, two plates were used for CD8 naive, and one plate was used for CD8 memory. Different laboratories and diverse techniques were used to prepare libraries and sequence TCR repertoires, to increase sequencing depth and limit assay-specific biases. The study deeply sequenced blood TCR repertoires of about 5 healthy adults to estimate repertoire size and the extent of clonotype sharing between individuals.

Using the deep immunoSEQ assay, multiplex PCR amplified TCR CDR3 regions from genomic DNA. For each cell subset, the extracted genomic DNA was distributed evenly across all wells of several immunoSEQ 96-well plates, and each plate served as one replicate. Each replicate PCR for sorted subsets received about 210 ng genomic DNA, equal to about 30,000 T cell genomes. Purified libraries were measured with a Qubit 3.0 fluorometer, size-checked on a Bioanalyzer 2100, and measured again with the KAPA Library Quantification kit. Every immunoSEQ 96-well plate was sequenced on a separate single-read 150-cycle Illumina NextSeq 550 flow cell. Per the authors' processing: Because the immunoSEQ output held only junctional sequences and lacked quality scores, the filtering could not match the filtering applied to full-length reads. To assign V/J genes and CDR3, sequences were annotated using PyIR, a Python wrapper for IgBLAST v1.9, with IMGT germline references. Reads were filtered out if the reads had weak V/J assignments (E-value above 1e-6), no CDR3, stop codons, out-of-frame junctions, or ambiguous translated residues. V3J clonotypes were defined as sequences sharing an identical inferred V gene, J gene, and CDR3 amino acid sequence. To compute the percentage overlap between repertoires, the number of shared unique clonotypes was divided by the size of the smaller repertoire. Richness of each repertoire was evaluated using RTK rarefaction, the Chao1 estimator, and Recon v2.1 estimates of unobserved clonotypes. Generation probabilities for all TCRbeta clonotypes obtained by the gDNA method from several donors were computed using OLGA. Imported from immuneACCESS, the table was reduced by TCRdb to in-frame sequences with V and J called. These copies leave out some clones; in studies compared against another copy, an unresolved V gene accounts for under half, and the cause of the remainder is not known. That table gives V, J and clone size, and the DNA gave D and trimming. This sample is represented by under 850,000 clones; roughly two thirds of them were singletons. Approximately 1.7% of the sample lies in the top ten.

Study-wide findings and limitations: The genetic and exposure-history diversity represented was limited by the small number of donors. Compared with non-shared clonotypes, the clonotypes found in all four sorted-subset donors had higher generation probabilities. Incomplete sequencing was indicated by rarefaction of sorted-subset datasets, despite the large sequencing depth. Across a few donors, about 5% of naive CD4, roughly 3.4% of naive CD8, under 2.5% of memory CD4, and approximately 0.4% of memory CD8 clonotypes were shared. Pairwise subsampling led to the expectation that sequencing depth would affect the degree of clonotype sharing among donors. Estimated clonotype richness was generally larger for naive than for memory subsets. Sampling was restricted to blood, and TCR repertoires in tissues likely differ from the TCR repertoires found in blood.

A note on this clone: Its antigen is still unknown. A much larger clone differs from this one at a single base, so this may be a read error. This sample also contains other DNA sequences that code for the same CDR3.

The CDR3 runs 12 residues from the cysteine to the phenylalanine. The CDR3 DNA has 36 bases and is translated from base 1. CDR1 and CDR2 are read off the germline V gene as SGHAT and FQNNGV. V is reduced by 4 bases and J by 2 bases, leaving a spacing of 4 bases between them. Donors were healthy HIV-negative adults with no recently reported acute infections or vaccinations. All donors were Caucasian adults living in Nashville, Tennessee, USA. Magnetic negative selection was used to enrich CD4+ T cells, after which naive cells were positively selected on CD45RA and the negative fraction became the memory subset. After blood collection by leukapheresis, PBMCs were isolated using Ficoll-Histopaque density gradient centrifugation and then cryopreserved in the vapor phase of liquid nitrogen. Analytical flow cytometry was used to check the purity and quantity of each magnetically sorted T cell population. Each sorted fraction had its genomic DNA isolated and then quantified by UV absorbance on a Nanodrop 2000c.

Sequenced input: memory CD4+ T cells sorted from blood. The sample's cell subset or site label, in plain terms: CD45RA-negative fraction. The sequence joins TRBV11-2 to TRBJ2-3, with the D gene uncertain. The TCR originated in a woman aged 25 to 39 in good health. This receptor carries the CDR3 CASSYYTDTQYF. The nucleotide sequence reads as follows: TGTGCCAGCAGCTACTACACAGATACGCAGTATTTT.